This TCR beta chain originates from a study of T cell responses to AZD1222 COVID-19 vaccine. Study-wide results and caveats: It should be noted that donors were predominantly white British and more often female, and clonal diversity was possibly underestimated.

Second doses at about 4 or about 12 weeks were pooled. As regards this clone: No antigen is known for it.

Some clones are missing from TCRdb's copy, which holds only in-frame ones; the method was immunoSEQ multiplex PCR. The table lists about 140,000 clones, around 92% of them singletons. The J segment lost 3 bases and the V segment lost 3 bases, leaving 1 base of the junction unmatched. From germline, CDR1 is SEHNR and CDR2 FQNEAQ (reference sequence). The CDR3 contains 14 residues. Sequences were derived from peripheral blood, sampled 28 days after the second AZD1222 dose. This sequence was found in an adult who received the AZD1222 COVID-19 vaccine. The chain links TRBV7-9 to TRBJ1-5; 8 bases map to TRBD1. The CDR3 loop is CASSLGQDNQPQHF. CDR3 nucleotides: TGTGCCAGCAGCTTGGGACAGGACAATCAGCCCCAGCATTTT.